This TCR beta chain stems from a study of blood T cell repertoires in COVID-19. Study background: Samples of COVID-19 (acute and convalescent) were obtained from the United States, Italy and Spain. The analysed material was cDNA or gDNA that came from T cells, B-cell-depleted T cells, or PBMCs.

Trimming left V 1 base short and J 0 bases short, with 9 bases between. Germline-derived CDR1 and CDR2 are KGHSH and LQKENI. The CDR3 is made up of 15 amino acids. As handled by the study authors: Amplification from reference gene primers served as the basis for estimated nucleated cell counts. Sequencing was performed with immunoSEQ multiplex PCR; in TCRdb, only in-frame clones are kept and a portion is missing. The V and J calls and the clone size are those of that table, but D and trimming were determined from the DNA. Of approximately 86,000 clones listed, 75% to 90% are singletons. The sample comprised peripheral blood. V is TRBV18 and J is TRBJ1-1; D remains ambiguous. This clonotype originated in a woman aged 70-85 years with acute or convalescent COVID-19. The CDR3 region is CASSPRNSMNTEAFF. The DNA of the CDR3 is TGTGCCAGCTCACCACGGAACAGTATGAACACTGAAGCTTTCTTT.